This is a list of T cell receptor beta chains from one sample in a study of blood T cells in healthy people across ages. TCRdb re-called the 5' RACE reads with MiXCR, one entry per CDR3 protein. Of around 1,000,000 distinct CDR3 sequences detected, less than 45% appear once; the ten largest clones hold about an eighth. Sequenced sample: blood. The receptors were sampled from a man aged 18-30 years in good health. CDR3s include the opening cysteine and the closing phenylalanine or tryptophan. Each record gives: CDR3 DNA, CDR3 protein, J gene, V gene, clone size, D gene. The D gene is left open where the match is weak. Only some rows state a clone size, as once, few, many or a class for expanded clones.

TGTGCCAGCAGTTATTCCGGCAGGGACCCAGATACGCAGTATTTT CASSYSGRDPDTQYF TRBJ2-3 TRBV6-6 once -
TGCGCCAGCAGCCAAGTCGTGGGGGCGAGCAATCAGCCCCAGCATTTT CASSQVVGASNQPQHF TRBJ1-5 TRBV4-3 - -
TGTGCCAGCGCGTGGAGGGAAAAACTGTTTTTT CASAWREKLFF TRBJ1-4 TRBV12-3/TRBV12-4 - -
TGTGCCAGCAGTTCATCGGCCATTAACAGGGAGGACTATGGCTACACCTTC CASSSSAINREDYGYTF TRBJ1-2 TRBV12-3/TRBV12-4 few -
TGTGCCAGCAGCTTAGGCCAACAGGGGTTCTATGGCTACACCTTC CASSLGQQGFYGYTF TRBJ1-2 TRBV7-9 once TRBD1
TGTGCCTGGAGTGTCGGCGACGGGCAGTACTTC CAWSVGDGQYF TRBJ2-7 TRBV30 few -
TGTGCCATCAGTGAGGTAGGCCCTAGGTTGAACACTGAAGCTTTCTTT CAISEVGPRLNTEAFF TRBJ1-1 TRBV10-3 - -
TGTGCCTGGATGCGGGGGCGCTCCTACAATGAGCAGTTCTTC CAWMRGRSYNEQFF TRBJ2-1 TRBV30 - -
TGTGCCATCAGCAGGGGAGGGACTAATGAAAAACTGTTTTTT CAISRGGTNEKLFF TRBJ1-4 TRBV10-3 - -
TGTGCCAGTCACCGTTCTAGCACAGATACGCAGTATTTT CASHRSSTDTQYF TRBJ2-3 TRBV27 few -
TGTGCCAGCAGTTTCTTAGCCGGCGCGAACACTGAAGCTTTCTTT CASSFLAGANTEAFF TRBJ1-1 TRBV27 - -
TGCGCCAGCAGCCGACCAATGGAAAAACTGTTTTTT CASSRPMEKLFF TRBJ1-4 TRBV4-1 - -
TGTGCCAGCAGCCCTCGCCGGCTGCAGGATACGCAGTATTTT CASSPRRLQDTQYF TRBJ2-3 TRBV7-9 - -
TGTGCCAGCAGTTCCACAGGGAGGTTTAATGAAAAACTGTTTTTT CASSSTGRFNEKLFF TRBJ1-4 TRBV28 - -
TGTGCCAGCAGCATAAGCGGGGTTAGCACAGATACGCAGTATTTT CASSISGVSTDTQYF TRBJ2-3 TRBV9 many TRBD2
TGTGCCAGCAGTTTTTCACAGGTCAAAAGCTCTGGGGCCAACGTCCTGACTTTC CASSFSQVKSSGANVLTF TRBJ2-6 TRBV12-3/TRBV12-4 few -
TGTGCCAGCAGCTTAAGGGGGGGGATCTATGGCTACACCTTC CASSLRGGIYGYTF TRBJ1-2 TRBV27 - -
TGTGCCAGCAGAGGGGGGCTTACCTACGAGCAGTACTTC CASRGGLTYEQYF TRBJ2-7 TRBV27 few -
TGTGCCAGCAGCTTACCTACAGGGTCAGGTACGCAGTATTTT CASSLPTGSGTQYF TRBJ2-3 TRBV7-2 - -
TGTGCCAGCAGCCCAACGTATCGGGACAGGGTGAACACTGAAGCTTTCTTT CASSPTYRDRVNTEAFF TRBJ1-1 TRBV7-9 - TRBD1
TGCAGCGTTGATACGGGGACCCTTTCTGGGGCCAACGTCCTGACTTTC CSVDTGTLSGANVLTF TRBJ2-6 TRBV29-1 many -
TGTGCCAGCAGCAAAGGAGGTCTGACCGGCCCCCGTCAAGAGACCCAGTACTTC CASSKGGLTGPRQETQYF TRBJ2-5 TRBV21-1 few -
TGTGCCAGCAGCCAAGATTCGGGGTTTCAAGAGACCCAGTACTTC CASSQDSGFQETQYF TRBJ2-5 TRBV4-2 few -
TGTGCCAGCAGCTGGGACAGGGGGCCAAACACCGGGGAGCTGTTTTTT CASSWDRGPNTGELFF TRBJ2-2 TRBV7-9 - TRBD1
TGTGCCAGCAGTGAAGGGCGGCAGCAGTTCTTC CASSEGRQQFF TRBJ2-1 TRBV2 few -
TGTGCCAGCAGCTTAGCGCTACCCAGGGATTTCCACGAGCAGTACTTC CASSLALPRDFHEQYF TRBJ2-7 TRBV7-8 - -
TGCAGCGTTGGGTCTAGCGCATACAATGAGCAGTTCTTC CSVGSSAYNEQFF TRBJ2-1 TRBV29-1 - -
TGTGCCAGCAGCCTTATAGTTGAAGCTTTCTTT CASSLIVEAFF TRBJ1-1 TRBV7-2 - -
TGTGCCAGCAGCCGGGCCACAACCAACGAGCAGTACTTC CASSRATTNEQYF TRBJ2-7 TRBV9 - -
TGTGCCAGCACCCGGGGGGGGGCATCTGGCTATGGCTACACCTTC CASTRGGASGYGYTF TRBJ1-2 TRBV7-9 - -
TGTGCCAGCAGCACAGACAGTTCAACTAATGAAAAACTGTTTTTT CASSTDSSTNEKLFF TRBJ1-4 TRBV7-2 once -
TGTGCCAGCTCGGGGGTGAAGAACACTGAAGCTTTCTTT CASSGVKNTEAFF TRBJ1-1 TRBV18 - -
TGCGTCAGCAGCCAAGAGCCCTCAGGCACAGATACGCAGTATTTT CVSSQEPSGTDTQYF TRBJ2-3 TRBV4-1 - -
TGTGCCAGCAGTCGCGGGACAGGGGGTGATCAGCCCCAGCATTTT CASSRGTGGDQPQHF TRBJ1-5 TRBV6-5 few TRBD1
TGTGCCAGCAGCTTTATAGCGGGGGGCTACAATGAGCAGTTCTTC CASSFIAGGYNEQFF TRBJ2-1 TRBV7-2 few TRBD2
TGCAGTGCTAGAGGACAGGATCAGCTGGTCGAGCAGTTCTTC CSARGQDQLVEQFF TRBJ2-1 TRBV20-1 - -
TGTGCCAGCAGCCCTCCTAGAGGGGAGCACACTGAAGCTTTCTTT CASSPPRGEHTEAFF TRBJ1-1 TRBV3-1 - -
TGTGCCAGCAGTGTTGGGGGAGATACGCAGTATTTT CASSVGGDTQYF TRBJ2-3 TRBV9 many -
TGCAGTGCCGGGGGTTGGGGTCAGCCCCAGCATTTT CSAGGWGQPQHF TRBJ1-5 TRBV20-1 few -
TGTGCCACCCAATTGGGGGGCAGCTCCTACGAGCAGTACTTC CATQLGGSSYEQYF TRBJ2-7 TRBV28 - -
TGCAGTGCTAGAGATCGAGGATCTGGGGAGCTGTTTTTT CSARDRGSGELFF TRBJ2-2 TRBV20-1 - -
TGTGCTGGGGGCGGTAACACCGGGGAGCTGTTTTTT CAGGGNTGELFF TRBJ2-2 TRBV2 - -
TGTGCCAGCAGATCAGGGGAGGTATTCGTTTACAATGAGCAGTACTTC CASRSGEVFVYNEQYF TRBJ2-7 TRBV6-2/TRBV6-3 once -
TGCGCCAGCAGCGTCAGGGGCCAGGCACCGGGCACTGAAGCTTTCTTT CASSVRGQAPGTEAFF TRBJ1-1 TRBV5-1 few -
TGCGCCAGCAGCTCCCGACAGGGTCCGGTTTACAATGAGCAGTTCTTC CASSSRQGPVYNEQFF TRBJ2-1 TRBV5-1 few TRBD1
TGTGCCAGCAGCCCAAAGGGCCGGGACAGGAGAGAGACCCAGTACTTC CASSPKGRDRRETQYF TRBJ2-5 TRBV7-3 few TRBD1
TGTGCCAGGTCCGGGACTAGCGAATTGGATGAGCAGTTCTTC CARSGTSELDEQFF TRBJ2-1 TRBV21-1 - -